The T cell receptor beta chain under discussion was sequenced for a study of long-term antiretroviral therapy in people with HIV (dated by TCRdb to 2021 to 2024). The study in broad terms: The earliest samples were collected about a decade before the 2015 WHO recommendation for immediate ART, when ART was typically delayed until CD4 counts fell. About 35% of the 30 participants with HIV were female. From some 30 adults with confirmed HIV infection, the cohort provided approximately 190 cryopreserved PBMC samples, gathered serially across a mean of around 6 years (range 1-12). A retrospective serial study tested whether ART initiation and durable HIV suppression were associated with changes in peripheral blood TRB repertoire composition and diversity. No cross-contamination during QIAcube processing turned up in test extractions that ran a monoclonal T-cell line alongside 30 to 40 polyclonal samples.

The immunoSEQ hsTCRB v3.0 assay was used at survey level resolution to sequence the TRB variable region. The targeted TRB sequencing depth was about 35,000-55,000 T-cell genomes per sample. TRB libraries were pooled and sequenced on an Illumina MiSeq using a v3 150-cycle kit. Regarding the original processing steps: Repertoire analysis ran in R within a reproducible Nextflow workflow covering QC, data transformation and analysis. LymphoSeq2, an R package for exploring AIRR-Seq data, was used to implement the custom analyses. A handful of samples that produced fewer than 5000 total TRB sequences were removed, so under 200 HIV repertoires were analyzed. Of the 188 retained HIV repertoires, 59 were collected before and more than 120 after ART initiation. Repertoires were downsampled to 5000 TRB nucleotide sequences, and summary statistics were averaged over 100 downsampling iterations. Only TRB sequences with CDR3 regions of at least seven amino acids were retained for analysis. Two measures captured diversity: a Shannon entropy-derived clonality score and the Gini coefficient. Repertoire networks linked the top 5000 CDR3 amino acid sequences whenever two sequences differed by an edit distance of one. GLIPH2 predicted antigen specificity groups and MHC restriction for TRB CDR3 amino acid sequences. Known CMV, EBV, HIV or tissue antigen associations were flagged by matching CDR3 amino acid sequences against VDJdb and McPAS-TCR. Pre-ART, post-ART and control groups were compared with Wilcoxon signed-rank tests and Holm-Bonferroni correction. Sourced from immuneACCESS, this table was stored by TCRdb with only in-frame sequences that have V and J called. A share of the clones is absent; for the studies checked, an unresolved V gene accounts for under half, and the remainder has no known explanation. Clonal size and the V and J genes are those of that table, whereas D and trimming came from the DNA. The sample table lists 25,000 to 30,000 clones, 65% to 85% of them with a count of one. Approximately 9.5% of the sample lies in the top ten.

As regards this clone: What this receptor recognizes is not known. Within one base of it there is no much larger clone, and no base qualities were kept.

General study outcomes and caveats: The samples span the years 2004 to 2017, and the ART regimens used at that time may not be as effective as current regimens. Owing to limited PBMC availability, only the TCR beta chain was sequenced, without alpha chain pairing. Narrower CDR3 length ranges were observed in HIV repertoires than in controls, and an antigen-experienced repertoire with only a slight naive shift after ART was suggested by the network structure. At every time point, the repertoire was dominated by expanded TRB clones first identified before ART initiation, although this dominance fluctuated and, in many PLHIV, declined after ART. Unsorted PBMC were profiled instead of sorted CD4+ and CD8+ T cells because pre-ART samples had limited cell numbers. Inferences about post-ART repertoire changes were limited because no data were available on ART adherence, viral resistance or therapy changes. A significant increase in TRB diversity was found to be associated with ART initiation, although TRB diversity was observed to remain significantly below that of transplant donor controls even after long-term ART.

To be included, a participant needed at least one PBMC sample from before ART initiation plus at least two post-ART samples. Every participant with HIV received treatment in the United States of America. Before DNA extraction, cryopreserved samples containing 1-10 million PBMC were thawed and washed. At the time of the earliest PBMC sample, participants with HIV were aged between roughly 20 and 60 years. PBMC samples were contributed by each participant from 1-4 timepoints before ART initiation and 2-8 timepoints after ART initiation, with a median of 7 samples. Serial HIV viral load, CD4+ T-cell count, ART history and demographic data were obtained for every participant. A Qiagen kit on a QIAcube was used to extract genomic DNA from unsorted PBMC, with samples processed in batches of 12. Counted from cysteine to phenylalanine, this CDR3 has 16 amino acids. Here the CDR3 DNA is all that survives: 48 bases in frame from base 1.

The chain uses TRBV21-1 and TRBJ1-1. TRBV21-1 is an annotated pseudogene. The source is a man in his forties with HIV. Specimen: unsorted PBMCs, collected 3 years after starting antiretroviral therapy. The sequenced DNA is TGTGCCAGCAGCAAAGGCGGGACTACCGCGAACACTGAAGCTTTCTTT. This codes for CASSKGGTTANTEAFF.